The rows below give T cell receptor beta chains drawn from one sample of a study of blood T cell repertoires in COVID-19. TCRdb keeps only in-frame clones here, not all; method: immunoSEQ multiplex PCR. The data hold some 250,000 clones, with roughly 88% observed a single time. Sample: PBMCs or T cells enriched from blood (not recorded which). The receptors originated from a woman aged 45-65 years who had recovered from COVID-19. Each CDR3 is given with its conserved first and last residue. The D gene is left open where the match is weak. Only part of the rows carry a size: once, few, many, or a class if the clone is expanded.

TRBD1 | TRBJ2-3 | - | TRBV27 | TGTGCCAGCAGTACCACCGGGACAGGGTCCCAGTATTTT | CASSTTGTGSQYF
- | TRBJ1-2 | - | TRBV11-3 | TGTGCCAGCAGCTTTCTTGACAGGTGGAAAGGTGGCTACACCTTC | CASSFLDRWKGGYTF
- | TRBJ2-7 | - | TRBV13 | TGTGCCAGCAGTTTGAAAGGGGGCTCCTACGAGCAGTACTTC | CASSLKGGSYEQYF
- | TRBJ2-5 | once | TRBV7-2 | TGTGCCAGCAGCTACGGGGGAGAGACCCAGTACTTC | CASSYGGETQYF
- | TRBJ1-2 | - | TRBV15 | TGTGCCACCAGCAGAGTAACTCTAGGGGTAGATGGCTACACCTTC | CATSRVTLGVDGYTF
TRBD2 | TRBJ2-1 | - | TRBV5-1 | TGCGCCAGCAGCCCAGGGACTAGCTCCTACAATGAGCAGTTCTTC | CASSPGTSSYNEQFF
TRBD1 | TRBJ1-1 | few | TRBV28 | TGTGCCAGCAGTCCCCCGACAGGGATGGGCACTGAAGCTTTCTTT | CASSPPTGMGTEAFF
- | TRBJ2-3 | - | TRBV5-1 | TGCGCCAGCAGCTATGCAGGAGGGCCTTTGAGAGATACGCAGTATTTT | CASSYAGGPLRDTQYF
- | TRBJ2-1 | - | TRBV12-5 | TGTGCTAGTGGTTTGGACGACATTTCAACTATGCGGGAAAACAATGAGCAGTTCTTC | CASGLDDISTMRENNEQFF
- | TRBJ2-7 | once | TRBV28 | TGTGCCAGCAGCCCAAATCCAGGGGCGAACTCCTACGAGCAGTACTTC | CASSPNPGANSYEQYF
TRBD2 | TRBJ2-7 | - | TRBV7-2 | TGTGCCAGCAGCAGACTAGCTCCCCGGGGGGAGCAGTACTTC | CASSRLAPRGEQYF
- | TRBJ1-5 | - | TRBV30 | TGTGCCTGGAGTGTACGGGGGGACTTCAATCAGCCCCAGCATTTT | CAWSVRGDFNQPQHF
- | TRBJ1-5 | - | TRBV21-1 | TGTGCCAGCAGCAAAGACCCGGACAGGAATAATAGCAATCAGCCCCAGCATTTT | CASSKDPDRNNSNQPQHF
TRBD2 | TRBJ2-1 | - | TRBV28 | TGTGCCAGCAGTCACCCCCCGCGGATAGCGGGAGTTCTTCCCAGCTCCTACAATGAGCAGTTCTTC | CASSHPPRIAGVLPSSYNEQFF
- | TRBJ2-7 | - | TRBV5-1 | TGCGCCAGCAGCGTGGACGGGAGCTCCTACGAGCAGTACTTC | CASSVDGSSYEQYF
TRBD1 | TRBJ2-7 | - | TRBV5-6 | TGTGCCAGCAGACGACAGGGGGATATCTACGAGCAGTACTTC | CASRRQGDIYEQYF
TRBD2 | TRBJ2-7 | - | TRBV7-8 | TGTGCCAGCAGCTTAGGGGGACTAGCGGGAGTCTACGAGCAGTACTTC | CASSLGGLAGVYEQYF
- | TRBJ2-3 | - | TRBV12-3/TRBV12-4 | TGTGCCAGCAGATCCGGGACAACTGATACGCAGTATTTT | CASRSGTTDTQYF
- | TRBJ2-7 | - | TRBV4-2 | TGTGCCAGCAGCCAAGGTATGGGACTCGGCTACGAGCAGTACTTC | CASSQGMGLGYEQYF
TRBD1 | TRBJ2-3 | - | TRBV7-2 | TGTGCCAGCAGCGTACAGGGGAGCACAGATACGCAGTATTTT | CASSVQGSTDTQYF
TRBD2 | TRBJ2-3 | - | TRBV6-5 | TGTGCCAGCAGTCCTCTAGCGGGAGGGCCAGGGGCGCAGTATTTT | CASSPLAGGPGAQYF
- | TRBJ2-3 | - | TRBV23-1 | TGCGCCAGCAGTCACCCTGGGCGCTCTGGGTCCACAGATACGCAGTATTTT | CASSHPGRSGSTDTQYF
- | TRBJ2-6 | - | TRBV2 | TGTGCCAGCAGTGAAGACAGGGCCGGGGCCAACGTCCTGACTTTC | CASSEDRAGANVLTF
TRBD1 | TRBJ1-5 | once | TRBV19 | TGTGCCAGTAGTTTGGGACAGGGAAATCAGCCCCAGCATTTT | CASSLGQGNQPQHF
- | TRBJ1-1 | - | TRBV6-6 | TGTGCCAGCAGTCCTGGTAGAATCCTCGACACTGAAGCTTTCTTT | CASSPGRILDTEAFF
TRBD1 | TRBJ2-2 | - | TRBV28 | TGTGCCAGCAGTGGTCAGGGGGCGAACACCGGGGAGCTGTTTTTT | CASSGQGANTGELFF
- | TRBJ2-7 | - | TRBV7-2 | TGTGCCAGCAGCTACCGTCCGGGACTGGGCTACGAGCAGTACTTC | CASSYRPGLGYEQYF
- | TRBJ2-2 | - | TRBV5-1 | TGCGCCAGCAAAGCGGTCGTCAACACCGGGGAGCTGTTTTTT | CASKAVVNTGELFF
TRBD2 | TRBJ2-3 | - | TRBV28 | TGTGCCAGCACCTCACTTGGCGGGAGCCGCACAGATACGCAGTATTTT | CASTSLGGSRTDTQYF
TRBD2 | TRBJ2-1 | - | TRBV9 | TGTGCCAGCAGCGTAGAAGCGGGAGTGAATGAGCAGTTCTTC | CASSVEAGVNEQFF
- | TRBJ1-5 | once | TRBV28 | TGTGCCAGCTTTCCGCGAGAGAATCAGCCCCAGCATTTT | CASFPRENQPQHF
- | TRBJ1-4 | - | TRBV5-1 | TGCGCCAGCAGCGAGCAGGGTATCGAAGAAAAACTGTTTTTT | CASSEQGIEEKLFF
- | TRBJ1-1 | - | TRBV5-8 | TGTGCCAGCAGCTTGCGGCAGGGTAAGACTGAAGCTTTCTTT | CASSLRQGKTEAFF
TRBD1 | TRBJ2-7 | once | TRBV4-2 | TGTGCCAGCAGCCTCCGGACAGGTACGTCAGAACTCTCCTACGAGCAGTACTTC | CASSLRTGTSELSYEQYF
- | TRBJ2-1 | - | TRBV29-1 | TGCAGCGTCGGGTTTTCGGGAAATGCCTACAATGAGCAGTTCTTC | CSVGFSGNAYNEQFF
TRBD2 | TRBJ2-2 | few | TRBV5-1 | TGCGCCAGCAGCGATACTAGCGGGAGGGAAAACACCGGGGAGCTGTTTTTT | CASSDTSGRENTGELFF
- | TRBJ1-4 | - | TRBV3-1/TRBV3-2 | TGTGCCAGCAGCCACCCCCCTTGGAGAAATCCTCCAACTAATGAAAAACTGTTTTTT | CASSHPPWRNPPTNEKLFF
TRBD1 | TRBJ1-6 | once | TRBV5-4 | TGTGCCAGCAGCACGACAGGGTATAATTCACCCCTCCACTTT | CASSTTGYNSPLHF
- | TRBJ1-2 | - | TRBV5-1 | TGCGCCAGCAGCTTGGAGGACAGCACATATGGCTACACCTTC | CASSLEDSTYGYTF
TRBD2 | TRBJ2-1 | - | TRBV29-1 | TGCAGCGTTGGGTGGACTAGCGGGAGTATTGAGCAGTTCTTC | CSVGWTSGSIEQFF
TRBD2 | TRBJ2-7 | - | TRBV18 | TGTGCCAGCTCACCTTATACCGGGACTAGCGGCGAGCAGTACTTC | CASSPYTGTSGEQYF
- | TRBJ2-3 | - | TRBV2 | TGTGCCAGCACGCAGCGTTCTAGCACAGATACGCAGTATTTT | CASTQRSSTDTQYF
- | TRBJ1-1 | - | TRBV7-9 | TGTGCCAGCAGCTTAGGGGAGTTCGGCACTGAAGCTTTCTTT | CASSLGEFGTEAFF
- | TRBJ1-2 | - | TRBV5-4 | TGTGCCAGCAGCCGCCGGGGGGACTATGGCTACACCTTC | CASSRRGDYGYTF
- | TRBJ1-2 | - | TRBV18 | TGTGCCAGCTCACCGTTCGTGGAGTATGGCTACACCTTC | CASSPFVEYGYTF
TRBD1 | TRBJ1-5 | - | TRBV5-4 | TGTGCCAGCAGCTTGGGGGACAGGGAAAGGGATCAGCCCCAGCATTTT | CASSLGDRERDQPQHF
TRBD1 | TRBJ1-2 | - | TRBV7-2 | TGTGCCAGCAGCCTATGGGACAGTTTTCGTTATGGCTACACCTTC | CASSLWDSFRYGYTF
- | TRBJ2-7 | - | TRBV7-2 | TGTGCCAGCAGATTAATTAGCGACTCCTACGAGCAGTACTTC | CASRLISDSYEQYF
- | TRBJ1-2 | - | TRBV27 | TGTGCCAGCAGTTTGGCGCAGGGCGATGGCTACACCTTC | CASSLAQGDGYTF
- | TRBJ1-1 | - | TRBV10-3 | TGTGCCATCAGTGAGTACGACTCGGTTGGCACTGAAGCTTTCTTT | CAISEYDSVGTEAFF
- | TRBJ2-7 | - | TRBV5-1 | TGCGCCAGCAGCTTCACGGGCTCCTACGAGCAGTACTTC | CASSFTGSYEQYF
- | TRBJ1-6 | - | TRBV2 | TGTGCCAGCAGTGGTCAGGGCATTATAAATTCACCCCTCCACTTT | CASSGQGIINSPLHF
- | TRBJ1-5 | - | TRBV28 | TGTGCCAGCAGTGGGACACAAGGCTTTCAGCCCCAGCATTTT | CASSGTQGFQPQHF
- | TRBJ2-2 | - | TRBV11-3 | TGTGCCAGCAGCCAAGAAGGTTGGCGGAGGTACACCGGGGAGCTGTTTTTT | CASSQEGWRRYTGELFF
TRBD2 | TRBJ2-3 | - | TRBV11-2 | TGTGCCAGCAGATTTACTAGCGGGCCTATACCGAGGGGAGATACGCAGTATTTT | CASRFTSGPIPRGDTQYF